This T cell receptor (beta chain) was recorded in a study of blood T cell repertoires in COVID-19. Study overall: Sources were T cells, B-cell-depleted T cells, or PBMCs; the material itself was cDNA or gDNA.

This study enrolled people aged about 18 to 100 from approximately 24 US geographic areas. Donors were grouped by their self-reported clinical history. This CDR3 is 16 amino acids long. In germline, CDR1 is SGHRS, CDR2 YFSETQ. With V trimmed by 2 bases and J by 5 bases, 7 bases remained unmatched. In the source study's methods: The authors estimated nucleated cell counts from reference gene primer amplification. TCRdb keeps only in-frame clones here, not all; method: immunoSEQ multiplex PCR. V and J calls and clone size follow that table, whereas D and trimming were derived from the DNA. In the table there are about 200,000 clones, about 83% of which are singletons.

The chain combines TRBV5-1 with TRBJ2-3, with 11 bases lining up with TRBD2. The source material was PBMCs or T cells enriched from blood (not recorded which). This clonotype was obtained from a man between 40 and 49 years old with acute COVID-19. The CDR3 here is CASSFMTSGIGDTQYF. The CDR3 DNA reads as TGCGCCAGCAGCTTCATGACTAGCGGGATTGGAGATACGCAGTATTTT.